This entry concerns a single T cell receptor (beta chain). Its specificity is unknown. The data originate from a study of somatic mutations in cytotoxic T cells in rheumatoid arthritis. On the study more broadly: Sorting by flow gave nearly 100% purity for some V beta antibody-stained T-cell populations, including V beta1+ cells sequenced for TCRB.

Study outcomes and limitations: Nobody knew which antigens the expanded CD8+ clones targeted. There were about an eighth of the roughly 65 patients in whom the largest CD8+ clone exceeded 20% of CD8+ cells. A significant difference in CD8+ T-cell clonality was not found between rheumatoid arthritis patients and age-matched healthy controls.

V was pared by 2 bases and J by 4 bases, with 9 bases of the junction left unmatched. Germline V CDR1 and CDR2: SGDLS, YYNGEE. CDR3 size: 15 residues. TCRdb's copy holds only in-frame clones and misses some; the assay was immunoSEQ multiplex PCR. The repertoire holds 13,000 to 15,000 clones, more than 65% seen once, with over 9.5% in the top ten. Sequencing was done on a sample of CD8+ T cells sorted from blood. This TCR derives from an adult with rheumatoid arthritis. V gene TRBV9 combines with J gene TRBJ2-7, with 7 bases identical to TRBD1. The CDR3 protein is CASSVVAGGRYEQYF. Written as DNA, the CDR3 is TGTGCCAGCAGCGTGGTGGCAGGGGGAAGATACGAGCAGTACTTC.